The 26 T cell receptor beta chains presented below share a single source sample, sequenced in a study of T cell responses to AZD1222 COVID-19 vaccine. Produced via immunoSEQ multiplex PCR; TCRdb's table is partial and in-frame only. The sample shows around 140,000 clones, roughly 92% of them seen only once. Sample: peripheral blood, taken on day 0 of AZD1222 vaccination. The receptors stem from an adult in good health.

This chain links TRBV9 with TRBJ1-3, with D uncertain. CDR1 and CDR2 (germline): SGDLS, YYNGEE. Trimming took 4 bases from V and 0 from J, leaving 11 bases between them. The CDR3 is made up of 15 amino acids. The CDR3 spells CASSSDIASGNTIYF. The CDR3 region has the DNA TGTGCCAGCAGCTCCGATATAGCCTCTGGAAACACCATATATTTT.

The chain uses TRBV11-2 and TRBJ1-3; D perhaps matches TRBD1 (6 bases). Trimming pared 5 bases from V and 8 bases from J, leaving 25 bases between. The CDR3 runs to 17 residues. Germline assignment: CDR1 SGHAT and CDR2 FQNNGV. The CDR3 DNA sequence: TGTGCCAGCAGCCCAAGGTCATACCGGGGGCTGGACCACACCATATATTTT. Amino acids: CASSPRSYRGLDHTIYF.

Concerning this clone itself: The junction departs from germline at one end; a sequencing error may be responsible. The rearrangement joins TRBV2 to TRBJ2-7; tentative D call: TRBD2 (7 bases). This CDR3 has 14 residues. Germline values: CDR1 SNHLY, CDR2 FYNNEI. CDR3 sequence reads: CASSEWGRELTWIF. DNA for the CDR3: TGTGCCAGCAGTGAATGGGGGCGGGAGCTGACCTGGATCTTC.

The chain has TRBV12-3 or TRBV12-4 and TRBJ1-5; no definite D call. The CDR3 has 12 residues. Trimming shortened V by 2 bases and J by 6 bases, and 5 bases separated the two germline ends. In DNA, the CDR3 is TGTGCCAGCAGTTTAACAAGTCAGCCCCAGCATTTT. Protein sequence: CASSLTSQPQHF.

The genes are TRBV30 and TRBJ1-2; D is unclear. Trimming pared 3 bases from V and 2 bases from J, leaving 10 bases between. Germline V gene sequence: CDR1 GTSNPN, CDR2 SVGIG (reference sequence). This CDR3 is built from 13 residues. The CDR3 coding sequence is TGTGCCTGGAGCTTTGACGGAAACTATGGCTACACCTTC. Translating gives CAWSFDGNYGYTF.

J is TRBJ2-5 and V is TRBV6-1, with D perhaps TRBD1 (5 bases). The CDR3 runs to 14 residues. V lost 2 bases and J lost 3, with 10 bases in between. Germline V gene sequence: CDR1 MNHNS, CDR2 SASEGT. CDR3 in DNA: TGTGCCAGCAGTGAAACGTGGGGCGAAGAGACCCAGTACTTC. Its translation is CASSETWGEETQYF.

This clone turned up a few times. The chain combines TRBV5-6 with TRBJ2-2, with TRBD1 identical over 10 bases. The CDR3 is made up of 17 amino acids. Germline lookup yields CDR1 SGHDT and CDR2 YYEEEE. After removal of 1 base from V and 5 bases from J, the junction contained 8 bases not matched to a gene. In nucleotides, the CDR3 is TGTGCCAGCAGCTTGTCCTTGACAGGGGGCTTAACCGGGGAGCTGTTTTTT. Protein sequence: CASSLSLTGGLTGELFF.

This sequence joins TRBV9 and TRBJ1-2; D possibly corresponds to TRBD1 (6 bases). The V end was cut by 3 bases, the J end by 4 bases, with 13 bases between. In germline, CDR1 is SGDLS, CDR2 YYNGEE. The CDR3 is 14 residues long. For the CDR3, the DNA is TGTGCCAGCAGCGCTACAAGGACAGCCTATGGCTACACCTTC. Amino acids: CASSATRTAYGYTF.

The rearrangement links TRBV9 to TRBJ1-3; 9 bases agree with TRBD1. CDR3 length equals 12 residues. Germline CDR1 reads SGDLS; CDR2 reads YYNGEE. V was clipped by 10 bases and J by 4 bases; unmatched bases: 3. The CDR3 reads CASGQGGNTIYF. Here the CDR3 DNA reads TGTGCCTCCGGACAGGGGGGAAACACCATATATTTT.

This chain connects TRBV28 to TRBJ1-4, with 8 bases lining up with TRBD1. The germline V gene encodes CDR1 MDHEN and CDR2 SYDVKM. The CDR3 runs 15 residues. The V gene end was trimmed by 4 bases and the J gene end by 0 bases; junction bases not matched to a gene: 1. CDR3 in amino acids: CASSSGGTTNEKLFF. The DNA of the CDR3 is TGTGCCAGCAGTTCAGGGGGCACAACTAATGAAAAACTGTTTTTT.

The rearrangement uses TRBV10-3 and TRBJ1-5, with 7 positions matching TRBD1. The V gene's germline CDR1 is ENHRY and CDR2 SYGVKD. The junction had 5 bases not matched to a gene; V was cut back by 6 bases and J by 3 bases. CDR3 length: 14 residues. CDR3 sequence: CAIRADRDNQPQHF. As DNA, the CDR3 is TGTGCCATCAGGGCTGACAGGGACAATCAGCCCCAGCATTTT.

This clone occurred many times. The chain joins TRBV5-1 to TRBJ1-6, with 9 bases that match TRBD1. The length of the CDR3 is 15 residues. V shed 1 base, J shed 7 bases, and the junction held 3 bases outside the gene matches. Germline values: CDR1 SGHRS, CDR2 YFSETQ. The CDR3 spells CASSLPGTGNSPLHF. CDR3 DNA sequence: TGCGCCAGCAGCTTGCCCGGGACAGGGAATTCACCCCTCCACTTT. The complete variable domain, with remaining parts taken from reference TRBV5-1 and TRBJ1-6, reads KAGVTQTPRYLIKTRGQQVTLSCSPISGHRSVSWYQQTPGQGLQFLFEYFSETQRNKGNFPGRFSGRQFSNSRSEMNVSTLELGDSALYLCASSLPGTGNSPLHFGNGTRLTVT.

The chain couples TRBV28 to TRBJ2-3; D unclear. Per germline, CDR1 MDHEN and CDR2 SYDVKM. Trimming stripped 5 bases from V and 0 bases from J, with 12 bases between. The CDR3 contains 15 residues. CDR3 residues: CASSLKFTSTDTQYF. The CDR3 DNA sequence: TGTGCCAGCAGTCTTAAATTCACTAGCACAGATACGCAGTATTTT.

CDR3 amino acids: CASSPLGQTNSPLHF. DNA for the CDR3: TGCGCCAGCAGCCCGTTGGGGCAGACAAATTCACCCCTCCACTTT. The chain links TRBV5-1 to TRBJ1-6; weak D call: TRBD1 (5 bases). Trimming took off 4 bases at V and 7 bases at J, with 15 bases between the two ends. The CDR3 loop spans 15 amino acids. CDR1 and CDR2 from the germline V gene are SGHRS and YFSETQ.

This chain uses TRBV5-1 with TRBJ2-3; 11 bases agree with TRBD2. J lost 6 bases, V lost 4 bases, and 4 bases had no gene match. This CDR3 comprises 14 residues. The germline CDR1 and CDR2 sequences are SGHRS and YFSETQ. Here the CDR3 DNA reads TGCGCCAGCAGCCCGGGACTAGCGGCGGATACGCAGTATTTT. Amino acid sequence: CASSPGLAADTQYF.

This chain joins TRBV6-1 and TRBJ1-6; 10 nucleotides agree with TRBD1. CDR3 length equals 16 residues. The germline V gene encodes CDR1 MNHNS and CDR2 SASEGT. With 4 bases clipped from V and 7 bases from J, the junction kept 7 bases outside the gene matches. CDR3 region: CASSVMTGGENSPLHF. Written as DNA, the CDR3 is TGTGCCAGCAGTGTAATGACAGGGGGCGAGAATTCACCCCTCCACTTT.

The J gene is TRBJ1-2, the V gene TRBV5-4, with 10 bases lining up with TRBD1. Germline V gives CDR1 SGHNT, CDR2 YYREEE (reference sequence). Trimming removed 4 bases from V and 4 bases from J; junction bases left unmatched: 4. This CDR3 contains 14 residues. The CDR3 nucleotides read TGTGCCAGCAGCCCCGGGACAGGGGTCTATGGCTACACCTTC. Translation gives CASSPGTGVYGYTF. The whole variable domain, remainder taken from reference TRBV5-4 and TRBJ1-2, is ETGVTQSPTHLIKTRGQQVTLRCSSQSGHNTVSWYQQALGQGPQFIFQYYREEENGRGNFPPRFSGLQFPNYSSELNVNALELDDSALYLCASSPGTGVYGYTFGSGTRLTVV.

The genes are TRBV7-3 and TRBJ2-7; D assignment may be TRBD1 or TRBD2 (6 bases each). CDR3 length: 13 residues. Germline CDR1 reads SGHTA; CDR2 reads FQGTGA. The ends were cut back, 5 bases at V and 2 bases at J, with 10 bases in the middle. The CDR3 sequence: CASSRGPAYEQYF. CDR3 in DNA: TGTGCCAGCAGCCGGGGGCCCGCCTACGAGCAGTACTTC.

The gene calls are TRBV7-9 and TRBJ1-2, with D uncertain. This CDR3 comprises 13 residues. Trimming left V 1 base short and J 7 bases short, with 10 bases between. Germline assignment: CDR1 SEHNR and CDR2 FQNEAQ (reference sequence). This CDR3 reads CASSLDGSTGYTF. The CDR3 DNA follows: TGTGCCAGCAGCTTAGACGGATCAACTGGCTACACCTTC. Variable domain in full (rest from reference TRBV7-9 and TRBJ1-2): DTGVSQNPRHKITKRGQNVTFRCDPISEHNRLYWYRQTLGQGPEFLTYFQNEAQLEKSRLLSDRFSAERPKGSFSTLEIQRTEQGDSAMYLCASSLDGSTGYTFGSGTRLTVV.

This chain connects TRBV24-1 to TRBJ2-1; 7 nucleotides line up with TRBD1. The CDR3 runs to 12 residues. Germline CDR1 and CDR2: KGHDR and SFDVKD. V gave up 4 bases and J gave up 8 bases; unmatched junction bases: 1. CDR3 in DNA: TGTGCCACCAGTGACGACAGGGATGAGCAGTTCTTC. Translated, it gives CATSDDRDEQFF.

The chain combines TRBV5-1 with TRBJ2-7; TRBD1 matches 7 bases. V lost 3 bases to trimming and J lost 0 bases; unmatched junction nucleotides: 3. The germline gives CDR1 SGHRS, CDR2 YFSETQ. CDR3 length: 14 residues. This CDR3 is CASSSRDSSYEQYF. The CDR3 nucleotides read TGCGCCAGCAGCTCCCGGGACAGCTCCTACGAGCAGTACTTC. The variable domain in full, completed from reference TRBV5-1 and TRBJ2-7, reads KAGVTQTPRYLIKTRGQQVTLSCSPISGHRSVSWYQQTPGQGLQFLFEYFSETQRNKGNFPGRFSGRQFSNSRSEMNVSTLELGDSALYLCASSSRDSSYEQYFGPGTRLTVT.

A single count supports this clone. This rearrangement joins TRBV9 to TRBJ1-2; TRBD1 might be the D (6 bases). V was shortened by 7 bases and J by 5 bases, with 18 bases between the two germline ends. CDR1 is SGDLS and CDR2 is YYNGEE in the germline V gene. The CDR3 covers 14 residues. The CDR3 DNA reads as TGTGCCAGCCAAAAGGGCCAGGGGACATATGGCTACACCTTC. Its translation is CASQKGQGTYGYTF.

The chain has TRBV30 and TRBJ2-3, with D maybe TRBD2 (6 bases). Trimming took 4 bases from V and 5 from J, leaving 16 bases between them. The CDR3 covers 14 residues. Germline CDR1 is GTSNPN and CDR2 is SVGIG (reference sequence). The CDR3 nucleotides are TGTGCCTGGAACGAGCGGGCGTTCGGAGATACGCAGTATTTT. Translating gives CAWNERAFGDTQYF.

This clone was picked up one time. The V gene is TRBV5-6, the J gene TRBJ2-5; 8 bases line up with TRBD1. Germline V gene lookup returns CDR1 SGHDT and CDR2 YYEEEE. This CDR3 spans 14 amino acids. J was trimmed by 4 bases and V by 4 bases; bases with no gene match: 6. The CDR3 DNA reads TGTGCCAGCAGCCCTTCGACAGGGGCAGAGACCCAGTACTTC. This translates into CASSPSTGAETQYF.

Concerning this clone: A read error may produce the germline difference seen at one junction end. The rearrangement links TRBV7-2 to TRBJ2-1, with TRBD2 matching over 8 bases. Germline assignment: CDR1 SGHTA and CDR2 FQGNSA. CDR3 length: 14 residues. The CDR3 reads CASTLAGNYNEQFF. The CDR3 nucleotides read TGTGCCAGCACCTTAGCGGGAAATTACAATGAGCAGTTCTTC. Full variable domain (outside the CDR3, taken from reference TRBV7-2 and TRBJ2-1): GAGVSQSPSNKVTEKGKDVELRCDPISGHTALYWYRQSLGQGLEFLIYFQGNSAPDKSGLPSDRFSAERTGGSVSTLTIQRTQQEDSAVYLCASTLAGNYNEQFFGPGTRLTVL.

This clone has just one count. This sequence joins TRBV27 and TRBJ1-4; 7 nucleotides align to TRBD1. The germline CDR1 and CDR2 sequences are MNHEY and SMNVEV (reference sequence). The CDR3 totals 14 residues. Trimming removed 3 bases from V and 7 bases from J; junction bases left unmatched: 5. The CDR3 is CASSLTGRGEKLFF. The CDR3 nucleotides read TGTGCCAGCAGTTTGACAGGGAGGGGTGAAAAACTGTTTTTT.